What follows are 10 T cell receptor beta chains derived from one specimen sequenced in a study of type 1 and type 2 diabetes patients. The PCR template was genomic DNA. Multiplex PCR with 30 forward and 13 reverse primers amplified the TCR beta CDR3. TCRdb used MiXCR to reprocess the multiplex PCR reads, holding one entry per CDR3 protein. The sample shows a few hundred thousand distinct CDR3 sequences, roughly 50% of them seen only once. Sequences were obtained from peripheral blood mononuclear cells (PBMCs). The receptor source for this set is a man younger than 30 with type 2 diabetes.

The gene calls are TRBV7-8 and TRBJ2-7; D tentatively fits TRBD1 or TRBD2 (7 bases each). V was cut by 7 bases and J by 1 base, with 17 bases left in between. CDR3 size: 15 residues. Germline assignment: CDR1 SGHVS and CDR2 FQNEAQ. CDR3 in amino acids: CASNLAGGASYEQYF. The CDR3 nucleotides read TGTGCCAGCAACCTCGCAGGGGGGGCTTCCTACGAGCAGTACTTC.

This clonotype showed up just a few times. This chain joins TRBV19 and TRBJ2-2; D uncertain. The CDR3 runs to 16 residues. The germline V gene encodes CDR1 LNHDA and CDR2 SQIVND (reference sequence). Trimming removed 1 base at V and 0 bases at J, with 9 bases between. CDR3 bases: TGTGCCAGTAGTATAGTTTCACGGTCGAACACCGGGGAGCTGTTTTTT. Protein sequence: CASSIVSRSNTGELFF.

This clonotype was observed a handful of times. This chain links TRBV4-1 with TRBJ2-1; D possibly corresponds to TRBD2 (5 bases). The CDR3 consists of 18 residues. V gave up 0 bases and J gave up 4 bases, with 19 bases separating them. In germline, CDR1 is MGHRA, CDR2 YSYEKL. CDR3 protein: CASSQDRETESFYNEQFF. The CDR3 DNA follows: TGCGCCAGCAGCCAAGATCGGGAAACGGAGAGTTTTTACAATGAGCAGTTCTTC.

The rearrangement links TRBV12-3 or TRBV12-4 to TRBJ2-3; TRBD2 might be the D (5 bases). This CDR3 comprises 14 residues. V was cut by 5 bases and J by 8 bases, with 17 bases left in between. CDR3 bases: TGTGCCAGCAGTCCCACCGGGGTCCCGGGTACGCAGTATTTT. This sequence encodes CASSPTGVPGTQYF.

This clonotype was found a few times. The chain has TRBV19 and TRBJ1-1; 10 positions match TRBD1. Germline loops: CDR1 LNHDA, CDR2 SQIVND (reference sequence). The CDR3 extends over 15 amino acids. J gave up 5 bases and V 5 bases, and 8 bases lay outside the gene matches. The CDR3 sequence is CASSPWTGGGTEAFF. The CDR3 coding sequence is TGTGCCAGTAGTCCCTGGACAGGGGGAGGGACTGAAGCTTTCTTT.

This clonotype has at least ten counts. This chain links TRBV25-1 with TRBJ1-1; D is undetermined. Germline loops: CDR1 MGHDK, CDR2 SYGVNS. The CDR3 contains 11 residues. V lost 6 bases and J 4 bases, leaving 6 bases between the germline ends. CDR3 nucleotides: TGTGCCAGCAGAAGACTCACTGAAGCTTTCTTT. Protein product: CASRRLTEAFF.

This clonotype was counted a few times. The CDR3 region has the DNA TGTGCCAGTCGTCACAGGGCGGCGGAATCCACCGGGGAGCTGTTTTTT. Translated, it gives CASRHRAAESTGELFF. The J gene is TRBJ2-2, the V gene TRBV19, with a possible D match to TRBD1 (6 bases). The germline V and J ends were trimmed by 8 bases and 4 bases, with 20 bases remaining between them. The CDR3 contains 16 residues. The germline V gene encodes CDR1 LNHDA and CDR2 SQIVND (reference sequence).

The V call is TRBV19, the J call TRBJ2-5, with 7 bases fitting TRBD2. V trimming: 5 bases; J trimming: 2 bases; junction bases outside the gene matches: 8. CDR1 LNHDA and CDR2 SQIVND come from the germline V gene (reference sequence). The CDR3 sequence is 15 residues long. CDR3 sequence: CASSLRGVPQETQYF. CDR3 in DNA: TGTGCCAGTAGTCTCCGGGGGGTCCCACAAGAGACCCAGTACTTC.

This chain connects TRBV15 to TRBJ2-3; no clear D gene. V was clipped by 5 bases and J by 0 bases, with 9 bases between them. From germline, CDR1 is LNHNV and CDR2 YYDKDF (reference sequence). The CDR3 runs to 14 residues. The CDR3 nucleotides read TGTGCCACCAGCGCTAGGGATAGCACAGATACGCAGTATTTT. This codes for CATSARDSTDTQYF.

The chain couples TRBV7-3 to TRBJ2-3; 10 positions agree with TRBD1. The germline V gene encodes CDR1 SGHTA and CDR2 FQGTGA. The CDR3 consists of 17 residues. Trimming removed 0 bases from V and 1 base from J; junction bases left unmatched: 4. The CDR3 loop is CASSLTTGTGGTDTQYF. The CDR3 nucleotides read TGTGCCAGCAGCTTAACCACCGGGACAGGGGGCACAGATACGCAGTATTTT.